What follows describes a single TCR beta chain. Its specific antigen is unknown. Per-base quality was not reported, and no clone a single base away is much larger than it. Using the deep immunoSEQ assay, TCR CDR3 regions were amplified from genomic DNA by multiplex PCR. Extracted genomic DNA from each cell subset was spread evenly across all wells of several immunoSEQ 96-well plates, with each plate serving as a replicate. Each replicate PCR for sorted subsets received approximately 200 ng genomic DNA, equal to tens of thousands of T cell genomes. The purified libraries were quantified using a Qubit 3.0 fluorometer, sized with a Bioanalyzer 2100, and then quantified again using the KAPA Library Quantification kit. Every immunoSEQ 96-well plate was sequenced on a separate single-read 150-cycle Illumina NextSeq 550 flow cell. In the original analysis: Because the immunoSEQ output held only junctional sequences and lacked quality scores, the filtering could not match the filtering applied to full-length reads. Sequences were annotated with PyIR, a Python wrapper for IgBLAST v1.9, using IMGT germline references to assign V/J genes and CDR3. Reads were removed for weak V/J assignments (E-value above 1e-6), missing CDR3, stop codons, out-of-frame junctions, or ambiguous translated residues. V3J clonotypes were defined by identical inferred V gene, J gene, and CDR3 amino acid sequence. Percentage overlap between repertoires was computed as shared unique clonotypes divided by the size of the smaller repertoire. Three approaches were used to assess repertoire richness: RTK rarefaction, the Chao1 estimator, and Recon v2.1 estimates of unobserved clonotypes. OLGA was used to compute generation probabilities for all TCRbeta clonotypes that the gDNA method yielded from a few donors. In its TCRdb copy, this immuneACCESS table keeps in-frame sequences only and misses some clones. Where compared with another copy, unresolved V genes explain less than half of these, and the others have no known cause. The DNA was the basis for D and trimming; V, J and clone size are from that table. Across this sample there are hundreds of thousands of clones, with approximately 96% seen only once. The ten largest clonotypes hold about 0.11% of the sample.

This specimen belongs to a study of shared clonotypes between healthy human individuals (dated by TCRdb to 2018 to 2020). As for the study more broadly: The cohort comprised a couple of women and a few men aged 18 to 49 years. Blood TCR repertoires of four to six healthy adults were deeply sequenced to estimate repertoire size and the extent of clonotype sharing between individuals. For each donor, three plates each were used for CD4 naive and CD4 memory, two plates were used for CD8 naive, and one plate was used for CD8 memory. Leukapheresis yielded between about 0.94 and 10 billion PBMCs per donor. Libraries were prepared and TCR repertoires were sequenced by different laboratories using diverse techniques, in order to increase sequencing depth and limit assay-specific biases.

Germline trimming amounts to 2 bases on V and 4 bases on J, with 4 as the count of junction bases outside the gene matches. Including the terminal cysteine and phenylalanine, the CDR3 comprises 13 residues. Only the CDR3 DNA is retained, 39 bases long and in frame from the first base. CDR1 and CDR2, looked up from the germline V gene, are SQVTM and ANQGSEA. General study outcomes and caveats: Pairwise subsampling indicated that sequencing depth was expected to affect the degree of clonotype sharing among donors. The small number of donors limited the genetic and exposure-history diversity represented. Higher generation probabilities were observed for clonotypes shared by all four sorted-subset donors than for non-shared clonotypes. Larger estimated clonotype richness was generally found for naive subsets than for memory subsets. Sampling was restricted to blood, and TCR repertoires in tissue are likely to differ from TCR repertoires in blood. Even with the large sequencing depth, rarefaction of the sorted-subset datasets indicated that sequencing was incomplete. About 5% of naive CD4, 3.5% of naive CD8, approximately 2.2% of memory CD4, and 0.4% of memory CD8 clonotypes were shared across four donors.

For the CD8 naive samples, CD45RO-negative cells were positively selected for CCR7, yielding a CD45RA+CCR7+ population from which TemRA cells were excluded. Donors were healthy HIV-negative adults with no recently reported acute infections or vaccinations. Every donor was a Caucasian adult living in Nashville, Tennessee, USA. Blood was obtained by leukapheresis, after which PBMCs were separated by Ficoll-Histopaque density gradient centrifugation and cryopreserved in liquid nitrogen vapor phase. Analytical flow cytometry was used to check the purity and quantity of each magnetically sorted T cell population. Genomic DNA was isolated from each sorted fraction and quantified by UV absorbance on a Nanodrop 2000c.

The chain is assembled from TRBV29-1 and TRBJ2-7, with 8 bases aligning to TRBD1. Sequenced: naive CD8+ T cells sorted from blood. Read against the paper, the sample's cell subset or site label means: CD45RA+CCR7+. This clonotype was sampled from a woman between 25 and 40 years old in good health. The CDR3 here reads CSVESGGEYEQYF. The sequenced DNA: TGCAGCGTTGAATCAGGGGGCGAGTACGAGCAGTACTTC.